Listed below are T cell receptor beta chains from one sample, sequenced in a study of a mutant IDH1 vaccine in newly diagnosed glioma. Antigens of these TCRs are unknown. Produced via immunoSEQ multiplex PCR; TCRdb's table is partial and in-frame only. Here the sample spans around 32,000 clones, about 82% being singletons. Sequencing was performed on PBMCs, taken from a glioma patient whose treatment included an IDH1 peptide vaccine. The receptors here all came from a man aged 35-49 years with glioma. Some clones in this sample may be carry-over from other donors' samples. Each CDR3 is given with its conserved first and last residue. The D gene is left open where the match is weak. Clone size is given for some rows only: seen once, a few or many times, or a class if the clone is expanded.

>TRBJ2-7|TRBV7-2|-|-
TGTGCCAGCAGCGCATCCGGGTCCTGGGACGAGCAGTACTTC
CASSASGSWDEQYF
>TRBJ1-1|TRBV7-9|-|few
TGTGCCAGCAGCCGGACGGTGAACACTGAAGCTTTCTTT
CASSRTVNTEAFF
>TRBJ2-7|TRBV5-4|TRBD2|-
TGTGCCAGCAGCATAAAACTAGCGGGGGAGACCGAGCAGTACTTC
CASSIKLAGETEQYF
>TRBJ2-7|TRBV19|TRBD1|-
TGTGCCAGTAGTGTCTGGACAGGGGGCATGTACGAGCAGTACTTC
CASSVWTGGMYEQYF
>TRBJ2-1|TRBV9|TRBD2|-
TGTGCCAGCAGCGTAGCAGCGGGGGACTCCAATGAGCAGTTCTTC
CASSVAAGDSNEQFF
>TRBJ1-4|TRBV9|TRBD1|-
TGTGCCAGCAGCGAAGGGGGGATGGACAGGGGTGAAAAACTGTTTTTT
CASSEGGMDRGEKLFF
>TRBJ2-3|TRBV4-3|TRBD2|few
TGCGCCAGCAGCCGCAGGCGGGGGATTAGCACAGATACGCAGTATTTT
CASSRRRGISTDTQYF
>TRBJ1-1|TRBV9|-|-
TGTGCCAGCAGCGCTCCGGGGGGGTCCGACACTGAAGCTTTCTTT
CASSAPGGSDTEAFF
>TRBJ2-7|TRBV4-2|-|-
TGTGCCAGCAGCCAAATTCAGGATAGCTCCTACGAGCAGTACTTC
CASSQIQDSSYEQYF
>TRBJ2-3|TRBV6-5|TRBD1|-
TGTGCCAGCAGGACAGGGGGAGGCACAGATACGCAGTATTTT
CASRTGGGTDTQYF
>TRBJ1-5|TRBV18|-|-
TGTGCCAGCTCACCTGAAAAGGGGAGAGGACAGCCCCAGCATTTT
CASSPEKGRGQPQHF
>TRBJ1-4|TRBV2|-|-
TGTGCCAGCAAACCGGGACCCACCCTTGAAAAACTGTTTTTT
CASKPGPTLEKLFF
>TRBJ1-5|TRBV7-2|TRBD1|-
TGTGCCAGCAGCGCCCCGGGGACAGCTAATCAGCCCCAGCATTTT
CASSAPGTANQPQHF
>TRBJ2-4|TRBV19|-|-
TGTGCCAGTAGTATAGGTGTACTAGCCAAAAACATTCAGTACTTC
CASSIGVLAKNIQYF
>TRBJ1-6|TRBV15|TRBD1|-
TGTGCCACCAGCACCGGGACAGGGATGTTTTCACCCCTCCACTTT
CATSTGTGMFSPLHF
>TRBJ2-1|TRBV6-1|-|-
TGTGCCAGCAGTGACAGGGAGGATGAGCAGTTCTTC
CASSDREDEQFF
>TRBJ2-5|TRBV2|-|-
TGTGCCAGCAGTGAATCGCAACAAGAGACCCAGTACTTC
CASSESQQETQYF
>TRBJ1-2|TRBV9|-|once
TGTGCCAGCAGCGGGAACGGACGGAGTACTAACTATGGCTACACCTTC
CASSGNGRSTNYGYTF
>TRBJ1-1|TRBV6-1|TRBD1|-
TGTGCCAGCAGTGAAGAGGGACAGATGAACACTGAAGCTTTCTTT
CASSEEGQMNTEAFF
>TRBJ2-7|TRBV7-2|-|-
TGTGCCAGCAGCTTAGGGGGGGATTCCGCGCAGTACTTC
CASSLGGDSAQYF
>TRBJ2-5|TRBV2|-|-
TGTGCCAGCGGGGGGCCGAACCAAGAGACCCAGTACTTC
CASGGPNQETQYF
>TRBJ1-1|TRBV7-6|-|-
TGTGCCAGCAGCTTAGCAGGGGCGAACACTGAAGCTTTCTTT
CASSLAGANTEAFF
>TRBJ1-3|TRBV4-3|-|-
TGCGCCAGCAGCCGGGACCGTAGAAACACCATATATTTT
CASSRDRRNTIYF
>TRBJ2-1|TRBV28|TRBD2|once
TGTGCCAGCAGTTTTGCGGCTAGCGGGTCCAATGAGCAGTTCTTC
CASSFAASGSNEQFF
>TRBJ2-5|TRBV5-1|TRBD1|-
TGCGCCAGCAGCTCTGGGACAGGGTTGTTGGAGACCCAGTACTTC
CASSSGTGLLETQYF
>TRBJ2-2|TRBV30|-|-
TGTGCCGGCCGGGGGGCATCGAACACCGGGGAGCTGTTTTTT
CAGRGASNTGELFF
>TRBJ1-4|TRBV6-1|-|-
TGTGCCAGCAGTGAAGGGACATCCTCTTCGTTTTTT
CASSEGTSSSFF
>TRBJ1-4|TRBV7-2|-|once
TGTGCCAGCAGCCAACGGGGCCCAAGGCTATATGAAAAACTGTTTTTT
CASSQRGPRLYEKLFF
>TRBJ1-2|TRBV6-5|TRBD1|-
TGTGCCAGCAGATACCCCGGGACAGGTCGGGGAGGCTACACCTTC
CASRYPGTGRGGYTF
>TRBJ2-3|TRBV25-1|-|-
TGTGCCAGCAGTGAGTCGGCAATAAAATCTAGCACAGATACGCAGTATTTT
CASSESAIKSSTDTQYF
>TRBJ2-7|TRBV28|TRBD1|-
TGTGCCAGCACCCGACAGGGAAATGTCTACGAGCAGTACTTC
CASTRQGNVYEQYF
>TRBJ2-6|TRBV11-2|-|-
TGTGCCAGCAGCTCCCCGTCGGGACGTAACTCTGGGGCCAACGTCCTGACTTTC
CASSSPSGRNSGANVLTF
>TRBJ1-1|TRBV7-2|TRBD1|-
TGTGCCAGCAGCTTGGGCCAGGGGGCTATCTTT
CASSLGQGAIF
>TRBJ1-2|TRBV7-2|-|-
TGTGCCAGCAGCTTAGTGAGGGGGGCGAACTATGGCTACACCTTC
CASSLVRGANYGYTF
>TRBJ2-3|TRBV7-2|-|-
TGTGCCAGCAGCCCGGGGGAGTCGCAGTATTTT
CASSPGESQYF
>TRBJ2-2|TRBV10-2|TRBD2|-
TGCGCCAGCAGGGGGGCGGCGGGGGGGCCGTCCGGGGAGCTGTTTTTT
CASRGAAGGPSGELFF
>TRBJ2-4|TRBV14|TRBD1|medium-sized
TGTGCCAGCAGCACCCGACAGGGGGTGGAAAACATTCAGTACTTC
CASSTRQGVENIQYF
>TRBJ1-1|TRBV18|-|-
TGTGCCAGCTCACCTTACACGACGGATTTGAGTACTGAAGCTTTCTTT
CASSPYTTDLSTEAFF
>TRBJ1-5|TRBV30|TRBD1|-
TGTGCCTGGAACAGGCAGGGGGATCAGCCCCAGCATTTT
CAWNRQGDQPQHF
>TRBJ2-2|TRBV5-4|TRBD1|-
TGTGCCAGCAGCCTACCCCCGACAGGGGGGAACACCGGGGAGCTGTTTTTT
CASSLPPTGGNTGELFF
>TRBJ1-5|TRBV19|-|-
TGTGCCAGTAGTATGACGGCAGGCAGCAATCAGCCCCAGCATTTT
CASSMTAGSNQPQHF
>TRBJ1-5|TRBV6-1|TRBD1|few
TGTGCCAGCAGTGGACAGGGAAGTCAGCCCCAGCATTTT
CASSGQGSQPQHF
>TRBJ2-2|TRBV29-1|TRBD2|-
TGCAGCGTAGGACTAGCGGGGGACTTAACCGGGGAGCTGTTTTTT
CSVGLAGDLTGELFF